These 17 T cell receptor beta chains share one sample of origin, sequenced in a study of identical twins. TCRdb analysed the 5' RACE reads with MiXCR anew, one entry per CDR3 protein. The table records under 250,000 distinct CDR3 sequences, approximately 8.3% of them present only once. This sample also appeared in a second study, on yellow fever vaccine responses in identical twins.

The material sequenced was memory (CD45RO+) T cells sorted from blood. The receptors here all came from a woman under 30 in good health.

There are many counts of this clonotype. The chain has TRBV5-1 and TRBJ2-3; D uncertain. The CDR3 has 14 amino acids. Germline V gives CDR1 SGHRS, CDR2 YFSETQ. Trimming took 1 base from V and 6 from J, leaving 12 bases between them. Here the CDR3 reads CASSLYSAGDTQYF. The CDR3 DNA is TGCGCCAGCAGCTTGTACTCGGCCGGGGATACGCAGTATTTT.

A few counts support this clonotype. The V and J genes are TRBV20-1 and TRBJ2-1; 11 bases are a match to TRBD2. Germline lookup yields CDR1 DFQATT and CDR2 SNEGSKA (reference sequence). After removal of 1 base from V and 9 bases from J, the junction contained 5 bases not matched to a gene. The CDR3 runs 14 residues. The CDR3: CSARGLAGRSEQFF. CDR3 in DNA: TGCAGTGCTAGAGGACTAGCGGGGCGTAGTGAGCAGTTCTTC.

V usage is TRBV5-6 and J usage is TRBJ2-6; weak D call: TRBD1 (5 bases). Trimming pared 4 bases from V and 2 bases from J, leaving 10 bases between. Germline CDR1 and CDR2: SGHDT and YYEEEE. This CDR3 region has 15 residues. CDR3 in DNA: TGTGCCAGCAGCGTTTCAGGGACTGGGGCCAACGTCCTGACTTTC. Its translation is CASSVSGTGANVLTF. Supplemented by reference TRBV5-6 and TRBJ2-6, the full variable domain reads DAGVTQSPTHLIKTRGQQVTLRCSPKSGHDTVSWYQQALGQGPQFIFQYYEEEERQRGNFPDRFSGHQFPNYSSELNVNALLLGDSALYLCASSVSGTGANVLTFGAGSRLTVL.

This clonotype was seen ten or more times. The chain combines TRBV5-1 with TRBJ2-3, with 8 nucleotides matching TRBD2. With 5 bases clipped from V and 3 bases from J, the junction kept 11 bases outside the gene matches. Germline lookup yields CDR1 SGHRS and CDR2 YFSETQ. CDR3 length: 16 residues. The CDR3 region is CASSRISGGGTDTQYF. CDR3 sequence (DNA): TGCGCCAGCAGTCGTATCAGCGGGGGCGGGACAGATACGCAGTATTTT.

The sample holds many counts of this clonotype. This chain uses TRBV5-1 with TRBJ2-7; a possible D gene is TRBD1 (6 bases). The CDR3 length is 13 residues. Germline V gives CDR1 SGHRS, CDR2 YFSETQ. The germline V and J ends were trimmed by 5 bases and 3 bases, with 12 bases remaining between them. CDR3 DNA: TGCGCCAGCAGTATCATCAGGGGCTACGAGCAGTACTTC. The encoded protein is CASSIIRGYEQYF.

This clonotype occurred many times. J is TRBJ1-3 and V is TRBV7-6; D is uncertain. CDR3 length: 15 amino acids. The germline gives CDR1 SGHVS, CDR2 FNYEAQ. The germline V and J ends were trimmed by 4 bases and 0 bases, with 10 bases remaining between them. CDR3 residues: CASSSPRSSGNTIYF. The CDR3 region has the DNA TGTGCCAGCAGCTCACCTCGGAGCTCTGGAAACACCATATATTTT.

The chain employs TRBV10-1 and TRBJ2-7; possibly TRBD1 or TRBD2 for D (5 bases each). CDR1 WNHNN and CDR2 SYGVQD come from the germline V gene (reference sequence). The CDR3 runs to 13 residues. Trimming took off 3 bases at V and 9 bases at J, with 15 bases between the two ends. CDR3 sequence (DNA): TGCGCCAGCAGTGATGGGGCCCCGGCGGGGCAGTACTTC. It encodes CASSDGAPAGQYF.

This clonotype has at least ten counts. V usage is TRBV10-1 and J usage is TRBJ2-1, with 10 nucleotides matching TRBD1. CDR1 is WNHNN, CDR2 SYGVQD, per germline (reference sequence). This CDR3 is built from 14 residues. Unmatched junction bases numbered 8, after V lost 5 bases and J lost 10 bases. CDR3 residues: CASSPGTGEAEQFF. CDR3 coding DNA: TGCGCCAGCAGTCCCGGGACAGGGGAAGCAGAGCAGTTCTTC.

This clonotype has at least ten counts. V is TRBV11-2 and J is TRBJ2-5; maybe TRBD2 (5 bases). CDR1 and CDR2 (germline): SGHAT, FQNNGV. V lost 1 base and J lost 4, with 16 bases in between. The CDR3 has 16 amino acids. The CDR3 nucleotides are TGTGCCAGCAGCTTAGCTGGGTCCGGGAACCTAGAGACCCAGTACTTC. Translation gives CASSLAGSGNLETQYF.

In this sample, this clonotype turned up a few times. CDR3: CASATSGGGTDTQYF. As DNA, the CDR3 is TGTGCCAGTGCAACAAGCGGGGGGGGCACAGATACGCAGTATTTT. This rearrangement joins TRBV6-4 to TRBJ2-3; 10 bases align to TRBD2. With V trimmed by 9 bases and J by 1 base, 7 bases remained unmatched. The CDR3 has 15 residues. Germline V lookup: CDR1 MRHNA, CDR2 SNTAGT.

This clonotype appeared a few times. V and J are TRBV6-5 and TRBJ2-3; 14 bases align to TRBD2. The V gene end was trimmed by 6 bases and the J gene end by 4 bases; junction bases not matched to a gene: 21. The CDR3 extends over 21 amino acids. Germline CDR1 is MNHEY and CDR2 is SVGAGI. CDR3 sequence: CASRRNLLPGLAGESADTQYF. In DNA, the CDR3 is TGTGCCAGCAGGCGAAATCTCCTGCCGGGACTAGCGGGAGAATCGGCAGATACGCAGTATTTT.

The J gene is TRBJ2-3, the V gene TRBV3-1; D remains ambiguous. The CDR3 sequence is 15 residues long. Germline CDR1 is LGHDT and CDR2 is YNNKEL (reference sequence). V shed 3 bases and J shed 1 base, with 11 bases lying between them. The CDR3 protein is CASSQSDPRTDTQYF. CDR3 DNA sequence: TGTGCCAGCAGCCAGTCGGACCCCCGCACAGATACGCAGTATTTT.

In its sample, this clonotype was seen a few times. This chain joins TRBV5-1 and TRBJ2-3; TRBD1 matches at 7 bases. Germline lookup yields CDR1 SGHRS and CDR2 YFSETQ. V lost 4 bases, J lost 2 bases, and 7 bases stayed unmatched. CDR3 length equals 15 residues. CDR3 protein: CASSLVGQVTDTQYF. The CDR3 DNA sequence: TGCGCCAGCAGCCTCGTAGGACAGGTCACAGATACGCAGTATTTT.

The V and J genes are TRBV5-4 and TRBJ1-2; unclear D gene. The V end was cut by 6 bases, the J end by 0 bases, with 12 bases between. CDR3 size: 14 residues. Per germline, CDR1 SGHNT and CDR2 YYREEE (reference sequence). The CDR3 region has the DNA TGTGCCAGCAACCCCCGCAGTTCTAACTATGGCTACACCTTC. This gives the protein CASNPRSSNYGYTF.

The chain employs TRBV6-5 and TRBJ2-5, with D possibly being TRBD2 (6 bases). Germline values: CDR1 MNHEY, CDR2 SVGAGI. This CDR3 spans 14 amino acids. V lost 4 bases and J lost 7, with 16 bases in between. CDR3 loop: CASSSRDSRGTQYF. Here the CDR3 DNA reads TGTGCCAGCAGTTCCCGGGACTCCCGGGGGACCCAGTACTTC.

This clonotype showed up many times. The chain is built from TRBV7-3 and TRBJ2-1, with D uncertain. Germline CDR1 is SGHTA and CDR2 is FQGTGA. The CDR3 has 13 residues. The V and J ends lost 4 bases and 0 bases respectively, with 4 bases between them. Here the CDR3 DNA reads TGTGCCAGCAGCTGGGGCTCCTACAATGAGCAGTTCTTC. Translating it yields CASSWGSYNEQFF. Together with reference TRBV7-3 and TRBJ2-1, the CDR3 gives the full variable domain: GAGVSQTPSNKVTEKGKYVELRCDPISGHTALYWYRQSLGQGPEFLIYFQGTGAADDSGLPNDRFFAVRPEGSVSTLKIQRTERGDSAVYLCASSWGSYNEQFFGPGTRLTVL.

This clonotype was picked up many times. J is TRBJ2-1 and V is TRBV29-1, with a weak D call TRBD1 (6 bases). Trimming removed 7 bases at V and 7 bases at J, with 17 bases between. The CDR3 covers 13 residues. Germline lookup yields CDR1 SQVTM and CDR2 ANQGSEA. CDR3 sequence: CSAEGEVRNEQFF. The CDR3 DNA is TGCAGCGCCGAGGGGGAAGTAAGAAATGAGCAGTTCTTC.